The 12 T cell receptor beta chains reported below all come from one sample, sequenced in a study of blood T cells in healthy people across ages. Sample-barcoded 5' priming and a J-beta primer mix drove a second PCR of about 7 to 12 cycles. TCRdb re-analysed the 5' RACE reads in MiXCR, keeping a single row per CDR3 protein. Seen here are 800,000 or so distinct CDR3 sequences, more than 35% observed once, and the top ten hold around 18%. Sequencing was done on a sample of blood. The receptors originated from a man at least 80 years old in good health.

This clonotype occurred a few times. This chain connects TRBV7-2 to TRBJ2-5, with D perhaps given as TRBD1 or TRBD2 (5 bases each). Germline loops: CDR1 SGHTA, CDR2 FQGNSA. The CDR3 is 12 residues long. V gave up 3 bases and J gave up 10 bases, with 12 bases separating them. The CDR3 DNA is TGTGCCAGCAGCTTGAGAGGGGCGGTCCAGTACTTC. Its protein product is CASSLRGAVQYF.

The V gene is TRBV20-1, the J gene TRBJ2-7, with no clear D. The germline V and J ends were trimmed by 5 bases and 2 bases, with 16 bases remaining between them. CDR3 length: 14 residues. Germline CDR1 reads DFQATT; CDR2 reads SNEGSKA (reference sequence). DNA of the CDR3: TGCAGTGCTCGCCCCGACACAAGTACCTACGAGCAGTACTTC. Translated, it gives CSARPDTSTYEQYF.

The genes are TRBV29-1 and TRBJ2-3, with 9 bases that match TRBD2. The germline V gene has CDR1 SQVTM and CDR2 ANQGSEA. The V and J ends lost 6 bases and 4 bases, in that order; junction bases with no gene match: 8. This CDR3 comprises 14 residues. DNA of the CDR3: TGCAGCGTGGCCTCAGCGGGGGGTGCAGATACGCAGTATTTT. Its protein is CSVASAGGADTQYF.

The chain links TRBV20-1 to TRBJ2-5, with 11 bases aligning to TRBD2. V dropped 3 bases and J dropped 11; count of bases not matched to a gene: 11. The CDR3 contains 14 residues. CDR1 is DFQATT and CDR2 is SNEGSKA in the germline V gene (reference sequence). The CDR3 is CSARGLADADEQYF. The CDR3 region has the DNA TGCAGTGCTAGGGGACTAGCGGACGCGGATGAGCAGTACTTC.

The rearrangement joins TRBV10-3 to TRBJ2-7; 9 nucleotides match TRBD1. The CDR3 loop spans 14 amino acids. The germline gives CDR1 ENHRY, CDR2 SYGVKD. V shed 7 bases, J shed 2 bases, and the junction held 6 bases outside the gene matches. CDR3 in DNA: TGTGCCATCACCCGGGACAGGGCGACCTACGAGCAGTACTTC. Its translation is CAITRDRATYEQYF.

J is TRBJ2-7 and V is TRBV6-6; 7 bases map to TRBD1. This CDR3 is 12 amino acids long. Per the germline V gene, CDR1 is MNHNY and CDR2 is SVGAGI (reference sequence). Unmatched junction bases numbered 3, after V lost 7 bases and J lost 3 bases. The CDR3 loop reads CASKGGDYEQYF. CDR3 coding DNA: TGTGCCAGCAAAGGGGGCGACTACGAGCAGTACTTC.

This clonotype showed up just a few times. V is TRBV16 and J is TRBJ2-1, with 9 bases matching TRBD2. This CDR3 has 16 residues. V lost 1 base to trimming and J lost 3 bases; unmatched junction nucleotides: 4. Germline CDR1 and CDR2: KGHSY and FQNENV. The CDR3 DNA follows: TGTGCCAGCAGCCAATTAGCGGGAGACTTCTACAATGAGCAGTTCTTC. Translated: CASSQLAGDFYNEQFF.

The V and J genes are TRBV5-5 and TRBJ2-1; TRBD2 matches 9 bases. The CDR3 contains 16 residues. Germline CDR1 is SGHKS and CDR2 is YYEKEE (reference sequence). The V segment lost 4 bases and the J segment 6 bases; nucleotides outside the gene matches: 11. The CDR3 is CASSREASGIVNEQFF. The CDR3 coding sequence is TGTGCCAGCAGCCGGGAGGCTAGCGGGATAGTCAATGAGCAGTTCTTC.

V and J are TRBV18 and TRBJ2-1, with 9 nucleotides matching TRBD2. CDR1 and CDR2 from the germline V gene are KGHSH and LQKENI. V was pared by 3 bases and J by 7 bases, with 10 bases of the junction left unmatched. The CDR3 is made up of 16 amino acids. The CDR3 loop reads CASSPAVAGEKNEQFF. DNA of the CDR3: TGTGCCAGCTCACCGGCCGTAGCGGGAGAAAAAAATGAGCAGTTCTTC. Full variable domain (outside the CDR3, taken from reference TRBV18 and TRBJ2-1): NAGVMQNPRHLVRRRGQEARLRCSPMKGHSHVYWYRQLPEEGLKFMVYLQKENIIDESGMPKERFSAEFPKEGPSILRIQQVVRGDSAAYFCASSPAVAGEKNEQFFGPGTRLTVL.

A word on this clonotype: The missing conserved phenylalanine or tryptophan at the end of this CDR3 makes a read error likely. The DNA is left out, because the CDR3 cannot be placed on it with certainty; the CDR3 is given as TCRdb lists it. The rearrangement links TRBV12-3 or TRBV12-4 to TRBJ2-5; TRBD1, as called in the table, went unchecked against the DNA. The CDR3 sequence runs 14 residues, both termini included. This CDR3 reads CASTLNGPFYTFGS.

The chain carries TRBV12-3 or TRBV12-4 and TRBJ2-5, with D possibly being TRBD1 or TRBD2 (6 bases each). V was pared by 4 bases and J by 4 bases, with 16 bases between. The CDR3 has 15 amino acids. The CDR3 DNA follows: TGTGCCAGCAGTTCCGGGGGCCTGAGGTCAGAGACCCAGTACTTC. It codes for CASSSGGLRSETQYF.

The rearrangement links TRBV6-5 to TRBJ1-2; D is possibly TRBD1 (5 bases). Germline loops: CDR1 MNHEY, CDR2 SVGAGI. V was pared by 8 bases and J by 0 bases, with 10 bases between. The CDR3 contains 13 residues. The DNA of the CDR3 is TGTGCCAGCTGGGGGGTAGCTAACTATGGCTACACCTTC. It encodes CASWGVANYGYTF.